These 9 T cell receptor beta chains were all obtained from the same sample, sequenced in a study of OX40 agonist ivuxolimab in advanced cancers. Only in-frame clones appear in the TCRdb table, and some are missing; sequencing was by immunoSEQ multiplex PCR. Seen here are fewer than 80,000 clones, 70% to 90% observed once, and the top ten hold 0.65% to 0.9%. The input for sequencing was CD4+ or CD8+ T cells sorted from blood, taken in a trial of the OX40 agonist ivuxolimab. These receptors were collected from an adult with an advanced solid tumor such as melanoma, head and neck, liver or kidney cancer.

This chain links TRBV18 with TRBJ2-7, with D tentatively TRBD1 or TRBD2 (5 bases each). V lost 5 bases, J lost 5 bases, and 16 bases lay in between. The CDR3 totals 14 residues. Germline loops: CDR1 KGHSH, CDR2 LQKENI. DNA of the CDR3: TGTGCCAGCTCAAGGGACCCATCGGGTAACGAGCAGTACTTC. This encodes CASSRDPSGNEQYF.

This clone appeared a single time. The chain carries TRBV7-6 and TRBJ1-2; D perhaps matches TRBD1 (5 bases). The CDR3 is 14 amino acids. Trimming took 2 bases from V and 4 from J, leaving 11 bases between them. Germline assignment: CDR1 SGHVS and CDR2 FNYEAQ. CDR3 coding DNA: TGTGCCAGCAGCTTATCAACGACAGTCTATGGCTACACCTTC. This sequence encodes CASSLSTTVYGYTF. Combining the CDR3 with reference TRBV7-6 and TRBJ1-2 gives the whole variable domain GAGVSQSPRYKVTKRGQDVALRCDPISGHVSLYWYRQALGQGPEFLTYFNYEAQQDKSGLPNDRFSAERPEGSISTLTIQRTEQRDSAMYRCASSLSTTVYGYTFGSGTRLTVV.

The chain is built from TRBV29-1 and TRBJ1-2; 9 positions agree with TRBD1. V was pared by 5 bases and J by 5 bases, with 9 bases of the junction left unmatched. Germline assignment: CDR1 SQVTM and CDR2 ANQGSEA. CDR3 length equals 14 residues. DNA for the CDR3: TGCAGCGTTACCCGGGACAGGGCCGGATATGGCTACACCTTC. This codes for CSVTRDRAGYGYTF.

Only one count was recorded for this clone. CDR3 residues: CASSFSSSLGQPQHF. The CDR3 nucleotides read TGTGCCAGCAGCTTTTCCTCTAGTTTAGGTCAGCCCCAGCATTTT. The chain couples TRBV27 to TRBJ1-5; the D is unclear. The CDR3 extends over 15 amino acids. In germline, CDR1 is MNHEY, CDR2 SMNVEV (reference sequence). The V gene lost 6 bases and the J gene lost 6 bases, with 18 bases spanning the gap.

The rearrangement uses TRBV11-3 and TRBJ2-1, with TRBD2 matching over 7 bases. CDR1 and CDR2 from the germline V gene are SGHNT and YENEEA. This CDR3 has 15 amino acids. V dropped 2 bases and J dropped 9; count of bases not matched to a gene: 10. The CDR3 loop is CASSLRSGISGEQFF. DNA of the CDR3: TGTGCCAGCAGCTTAAGGAGCGGGATTAGCGGTGAGCAGTTCTTC.

This chain joins TRBV6-1 and TRBJ1-5; D gene ambiguous. The CDR3 consists of 16 residues. Germline V gene sequence: CDR1 MNHNS, CDR2 SASEGT. V was pared by 4 bases and J by 1 base, with 14 bases between. In DNA, the CDR3 is TGTGCCAGCAGTGGAGCCGGAGGCTTAAGCAATCAGCCCCAGCATTTT. This gives the protein CASSGAGGLSNQPQHF.

The chain couples TRBV11-3 to TRBJ2-1; the match to TRBD2 covers 16 bases. The CDR3 is made up of 16 amino acids. J lost 9 bases, V lost 5 bases, and 7 bases had no gene match. Germline V gives CDR1 SGHNT, CDR2 YENEEA. CDR3 in amino acids: CASSMGLAGGPVEQFF. DNA of the CDR3: TGTGCCAGCAGCATGGGACTAGCGGGAGGGCCGGTTGAGCAGTTCTTC.

Only one count was recorded for this clone. The CDR3 reads CASRRPGTGEGEQFF. The CDR3 DNA reads TGTGCCAGCAGGCGTCCCGGGACAGGGGAAGGTGAGCAGTTCTTC. The chain couples TRBV5-4 to TRBJ2-1, with TRBD1 identical over 10 bases. Losses at the gene ends were 5 bases for V and 9 bases for J; bases not matched to a gene: 11. Germline V gene sequence: CDR1 SGHNT, CDR2 YYREEE (reference sequence). The CDR3 contains 15 residues.

This rearrangement joins TRBV29-1 to TRBJ1-4, with no clear D. The germline V and J ends were trimmed by 3 bases and 7 bases, with 18 bases remaining between them. The CDR3 is 15 residues long. Germline loops: CDR1 SQVTM, CDR2 ANQGSEA. DNA of the CDR3: TGCAGCGTTGAGGACCCTGGCTCCGGTCGTGAAAAACTGTTTTTT. Protein: CSVEDPGSGREKLFF.